Presented here are 26 T cell receptor beta chains from one specimen sequenced in a study of patients and donors after allogeneic stem cell transplantation. MiXCR was run by TCRdb on the RT-PCR reads, yielding one entry per CDR3 protein. The data contain about 410,000 distinct CDR3 sequences, roughly 17% of them seen just once; the ten biggest clones take up 7.2%. Sequencing was done on a sample of blood, either unsorted or a sorted T cell fraction (not recorded which). The receptors here all came from a human donor who was either an allogeneic HSCT recipient or a stem cell or donor lymphocyte infusion donor (not recorded which). It is not recorded whose cells these are; they may come from a transplant donor.

This rearrangement joins TRBV7-8 to TRBJ2-2; D call uncertain. This CDR3 has 13 residues. V lost 2 bases and J lost 7, with 8 bases in between. Germline V gives CDR1 SGHVS, CDR2 FQNEAQ. The CDR3 DNA follows: TGTGCCAGCAGCTTACTGGACGGCGGGGAGCTGTTTTTT. Residues: CASSLLDGGELFF. Drawing the rest from reference TRBV7-8 and TRBJ2-2, the complete variable domain is GAGVSQSPRYKVAKRGQDVALRCDPISGHVSLFWYQQALGQGPEFLTYFQNEAQLDKSGLPSDRFFAERPEGSVSTLKIQRTQQEDSAVYLCASSLLDGGELFFGEGSRLTVL.

As to this clonotype: A much bigger clone sits one base away, suggesting this may be a read error. The rearrangement joins TRBV5-1 to TRBJ2-2; 7 nucleotides match TRBD1. The CDR3 totals 14 residues. Trimming took 6 bases from V and 5 from J; bases not matched to a gene: 7. The V gene's germline CDR1 is SGHRS and CDR2 YFSETQ. CDR3 protein: CASTEQGSTGELFF. DNA for the CDR3: TGCGCCAGCACCGAACAGGGGAGTACCGGGGAGCTGTTTTTT. The whole variable domain, remainder taken from reference TRBV5-1 and TRBJ2-2, is KAGVTQTPRYLIKTRGQQVTLSCSPISGHRSVSWYQQTPGQGLQFLFEYFSETQRNKGNFPGRFSGRQFSNSRSEMNVSTLELGDSALYLCASTEQGSTGELFFGEGSRLTVL.

This clonotype was recorded a few times. This sequence joins TRBV6-5 and TRBJ1-5; D perhaps matches TRBD1 (5 bases). The CDR3 is 13 amino acids. The germline CDR1 and CDR2 sequences are MNHEY and SVGAGI. V was pared by 0 bases and J by 6 bases, with 6 bases between. This CDR3 is CASSYSRGQPQHF. The CDR3 DNA follows: TGTGCCAGCAGTTACTCGAGGGGTCAGCCCCAGCATTTT.

This clonotype was counted ten times or more. V usage is TRBV20-1 and J usage is TRBJ2-1; 7 nucleotides match TRBD2. This CDR3 comprises 16 residues. V gave up 0 bases and J gave up 1 base; unmatched junction bases: 6. CDR1 and CDR2 from the germline V gene are DFQATT and SNEGSKA (reference sequence). The CDR3 loop reads CSARDPTSESYNEQFF. The DNA of the CDR3 is TGCAGTGCTAGAGATCCTACTAGCGAATCCTACAATGAGCAGTTCTTC.

This clonotype came up many times. This sequence joins TRBV4-3 and TRBJ2-7; D perhaps matches TRBD1 (5 bases). The CDR3 extends over 13 amino acids. Germline V lookup: CDR1 LGHNA, CDR2 YSLEER. Trimming took 0 bases from V and 5 from J, leaving 8 bases between them. In DNA form, the CDR3 reads TGCGCCAGCAGCCAAGATGCAGGGCACGAGCAGTACTTC. Amino acid sequence: CASSQDAGHEQYF.

A few counts support this clonotype. This chain joins TRBV19 and TRBJ1-1; unclear D gene. The CDR3 covers 13 residues. Germline CDR1 and CDR2: LNHDA and SQIVND (reference sequence). V was cut by 4 bases and J by 9 bases, with 15 bases left in between. This chain's CDR3 is CASSKWHPPQAFF. CDR3 nucleotide sequence: TGTGCCAGTAGTAAGTGGCATCCACCCCAAGCTTTCTTT.

This clonotype was counted at least ten times. V and J are TRBV5-6 and TRBJ1-1, with a weak D call TRBD1 (5 bases). The length of the CDR3 is 13 residues. Between the trimmed V and J ends, which lost 3 bases and 2 bases, there was a span of 8 bases. Per the germline V gene, CDR1 is SGHDT and CDR2 is YYEEEE. CDR3: CASSWGVNTEAFF. In DNA, the CDR3 is TGTGCCAGCAGCTGGGGGGTAAACACTGAAGCTTTCTTT.

This clonotype has a single count. This sequence joins TRBV18 and TRBJ1-6; no reliable D call. Trimming removed 5 bases from V and 7 bases from J, with 12 bases in between. The CDR3 has 14 residues. CDR1 KGHSH and CDR2 LQKENI come from the germline V gene. The CDR3, as DNA: TGTGCCAGCTCATTACGGGAGAGCAATTCACCCCTCCACTTT. It codes for CASSLRESNSPLHF.

J is TRBJ1-2 and V is TRBV13; D is ambiguous. The CDR3 loop spans 12 amino acids. V lost 2 bases, J lost 8 bases, and 9 bases lay in between. Germline assignment: CDR1 PRHDT and CDR2 FYEKMQ (reference sequence). The CDR3 spells CASSLRGKGYTF. The CDR3 nucleotides read TGTGCCAGCAGCTTACGAGGGAAAGGCTACACCTTC.

The rearrangement links TRBV7-6 to TRBJ2-1; 10 positions match TRBD2. The V segment lost 1 base and the J segment 5 bases; nucleotides outside the gene matches: 5. This CDR3 comprises 16 residues. The germline gives CDR1 SGHVS, CDR2 FNYEAQ. DNA for the CDR3: TGTGCCAGCAGCTTAGAGGGACTAGCGTGGCACAATGAGCAGTTCTTC. Its translation is CASSLEGLAWHNEQFF.

This clonotype was detected ten times or more. The rearrangement uses TRBV12-3 or TRBV12-4 and TRBJ2-5; 7 nucleotides agree with TRBD2. V lost 8 bases and J lost 5; bases outside the gene matches: 8. This CDR3 spans 13 amino acids. The CDR3 spells CASGDSTSETQYF. The DNA of the CDR3 is TGTGCCAGCGGGGACTCGACTAGCGAGACCCAGTACTTC.

The chain links TRBV7-9 to TRBJ2-6; D is ambiguous. The length of the CDR3 is 17 residues. V shed 5 bases and J shed 0 bases, with 14 bases lying between them. Germline loops: CDR1 SEHNR, CDR2 FQNEAQ (reference sequence). Written as DNA, the CDR3 is TGTGCCAGCAGCGCTTACTCCAAAGGCTCTGGGGCCAACGTCCTGACTTTC. Amino acids: CASSAYSKGSGANVLTF.

Ten or more counts support this clonotype. The V and J genes are TRBV7-8 and TRBJ2-7; D is undetermined. The length of the CDR3 is 13 residues. CDR1 and CDR2 from the germline V gene are SGHVS and FQNEAQ. Trimming pared 5 bases from V and 3 bases from J, leaving 11 bases between. The CDR3 DNA sequence: TGTGCCAGCAGCCCCCCAGGTTACTACGAGCAGTACTTC. Protein: CASSPPGYYEQYF.

The V gene is TRBV4-1, the J gene TRBJ2-3; the D is unclear. Trimming removed 5 bases at V and 6 bases at J, with 9 bases between. CDR3 length equals 12 residues. CDR1 is MGHRA and CDR2 is YSYEKL in the germline V gene. The DNA for the CDR3 is TGCGCCAGCAGCTATACTCGGGATACGCAGTATTTT. Protein product: CASSYTRDTQYF.

The V call is TRBV12-3 or TRBV12-4, the J call TRBJ1-1; perhaps TRBD1 as D (6 bases). Trimming removed 5 bases at V and 0 bases at J, with 13 bases between. The CDR3 has 15 amino acids. The DNA for the CDR3 is TGTGCCAGCAGTCCGGACAGACCCATGAACACTGAAGCTTTCTTT. Amino acid sequence: CASSPDRPMNTEAFF.

This clonotype was recorded a few times. V usage is TRBV20-1 and J usage is TRBJ1-5; D not resolved. Germline CDR1 and CDR2: DFQATT and SNEGSKA (reference sequence). The CDR3 loop spans 13 amino acids. Trimming took off 3 bases at V and 1 base at J, with 7 bases between the two ends. The CDR3 DNA follows: TGCAGTGCTAGTGAGGGAAGCAATCAGCCCCAGCATTTT. The encoded protein is CSASEGSNQPQHF.

This rearrangement joins TRBV29-1 to TRBJ2-1, with TRBD2 identical over 10 bases. The CDR3 runs 14 residues. Germline CDR1 and CDR2: SQVTM and ANQGSEA. V was clipped by 6 bases and J by 4 bases; unmatched bases: 6. CDR3 amino acids: CSVRSGRGYNEQFF. In DNA form, the CDR3 reads TGCAGCGTGAGAAGCGGGAGGGGATACAATGAGCAGTTCTTC.

This chain connects TRBV5-1 to TRBJ1-1, with 9 bases identical to TRBD1. With V trimmed by 3 bases and J by 1 base, 4 bases remained unmatched. Germline V gives CDR1 SGHRS, CDR2 YFSETQ. CDR3 length: 15 residues. CDR3 sequence reads: CASSWGTGRNTEAFF. For the CDR3, the DNA is TGCGCCAGCAGCTGGGGGACAGGGAGGAACACTGAAGCTTTCTTT.

This clonotype appeared a few times. The chain links TRBV19 to TRBJ1-2, with D possibly TRBD1 on 5 matching bases. The V end lost 1 base, the J end lost 4 bases, and 7 bases lay between the germline ends. Germline CDR1 reads LNHDA; CDR2 reads SQIVND (reference sequence). CDR3 length: 13 amino acids. CDR3 sequence reads: CASSIGQRYGYTF. CDR3 DNA sequence: TGTGCCAGTAGTATAGGACAGCGCTATGGCTACACCTTC.

In its sample, this clonotype was seen many times. The V gene is TRBV12-3 or TRBV12-4, the J gene TRBJ2-1; weak D call: TRBD1 (6 bases). This CDR3 spans 14 amino acids. Trimming left V 8 bases short and J 5 bases short, with 16 bases between. The CDR3 sequence is CASRPWGLHNEQFF. For the CDR3, the DNA is TGTGCCAGCCGCCCTTGGGGGCTGCACAATGAGCAGTTCTTC.

This clonotype was picked up a small number of times. The V and J genes are TRBV20-1 and TRBJ2-1; D not certain. Germline-derived CDR1 and CDR2 are DFQATT and SNEGSKA (reference sequence). The CDR3 has 13 residues. The V end was cut by 0 bases, the J end by 10 bases, with 13 bases between. The CDR3 region is CSARDGTSREQFF. The CDR3, as DNA: TGCAGTGCTAGAGATGGAACTTCCCGGGAGCAGTTCTTC.

This clonotype has just a few counts. The J gene is TRBJ2-7, the V gene TRBV5-4; perhaps TRBD2 as D (5 bases). The CDR3 has 12 residues. CDR1 is SGHNT and CDR2 is YYREEE in the germline V gene (reference sequence). Trimming removed 0 bases at V and 7 bases at J, with 8 bases between. The CDR3 bases are TGTGCCAGCAGCTTGGTCGGGATGGAGCAGTACTTC. Its protein is CASSLVGMEQYF.

The chain links TRBV9 to TRBJ2-3; a possible D gene is TRBD2 (5 bases). The germline gives CDR1 SGDLS, CDR2 YYNGEE. The CDR3 is 12 residues long. Trimming left V 7 bases short and J 2 bases short, with 8 bases between. CDR3 nucleotides: TGTGCCAGCCCGGACTTCACAGATACGCAGTATTTT. Translated: CASPDFTDTQYF.

This clonotype was seen only a few times. The chain is built from TRBV10-3 and TRBJ1-1; weak D call: TRBD1 (6 bases). Trimming cost V 6 bases and J 3 bases, with 20 bases left between them. The V gene's germline CDR1 is ENHRY and CDR2 SYGVKD. The CDR3 is 16 residues long. In nucleotides, the CDR3 is TGTGCCATCAGAGTTTTTGGGGGGGCGGAGGACACTGAAGCTTTCTTT. Its protein is CAIRVFGGAEDTEAFF.

This clonotype was counted many times. The CDR3 DNA sequence: TGCGCCAGCAGCTTGGCGAAGGGAACTAGCGGGAGGCCGTACAATGAGCAGTTCTTC. This codes for CASSLAKGTSGRPYNEQFF. The V and J genes are TRBV5-1 and TRBJ2-1; 12 bases agree with TRBD2. In germline, CDR1 is SGHRS, CDR2 YFSETQ. CDR3 size: 19 residues. V shed 0 bases, J shed 4 bases, and the junction held 11 bases outside the gene matches.

The sample holds one count of this clonotype. The CDR3 region is CASTSRGGPDEKLFF. DNA of the CDR3: TGTGCCAGCACCTCCCGCGGGGGGCCGGATGAAAAACTGTTTTTT. The V gene is TRBV7-9, the J gene TRBJ1-4, with D perhaps TRBD1 (6 bases). The V end lost 7 bases, the J end lost 6 bases, and 18 bases lay between the germline ends. The germline gives CDR1 SEHNR, CDR2 FQNEAQ (reference sequence). The CDR3 consists of 15 residues. Variable domain in full (rest from reference TRBV7-9 and TRBJ1-4): DTGVSQNPRHKITKRGQNVTFRCDPISEHNRLYWYRQTLGQGPEFLTYFQNEAQLEKSRLLSDRFSAERPKGSFSTLEIQRTEQGDSAMYLCASTSRGGPDEKLFFGSGTQLSVL.